The subject of this entry is one T cell receptor beta chain. The data derive from a study of PD-L1 blockade in urothelial cancer. Looking at the study overall: Median T cell yield from blood was 141,255.

Some clones are missing from TCRdb's copy, which holds only in-frame ones; the method was immunoSEQ multiplex PCR. The sample yields fewer than 75,000 clones, under 90% seen once. This TCR derives from a man aged 70-80 years with urothelial cancer. Material: PBMCs, obtained around atezolizumab (anti-PD-L1) treatment.

CDR3 nucleotide sequence: TGTGCCAGCAGCCCCCGGGAGGATGAGCAGTTCTTC. It is translated as CASSPREDEQFF. The chain is built from TRBV9 and TRBJ2-1; the match to TRBD2 covers 7 bases. J gave up 8 bases and V 4 bases, and 3 bases lay outside the gene matches. This CDR3 is 12 amino acids long. In germline, CDR1 is SGDLS, CDR2 YYNGEE.